This record covers a single TCR beta chain. No cognate antigen has been identified for it. Base qualities were left out, and no much larger clone turns up one base away. TCRbeta CDR3 regions were amplified from genomic DNA by means of the immunoSEQ Assay, a bias-controlled multiplex PCR. In the original analysis: Within the assay, amplification of reference gene primers was used to estimate how many nucleated cells each sample contained. To quantify the absolute abundance of each unique TCRbeta CDR3 rearrangement, sequence reads were collapsed and filtered. For each sample, productive Simpson clonality was calculated as the square root of Simpson's diversity index over productive rearrangements. As stored in TCRdb, this immuneACCESS dataset retains in-frame rearrangements with V and J assigned. A fraction of the clones does not appear; measured against another copy, unresolved V genes explain less than half of the discrepancy, and the remainder lacks a known reason. V and J calls and clone size are those listed in that table; D and trimming were worked out from the DNA. This sample comprises 300,000 to 500,000 clones, 88% of them detected only once. Of the sample, more than 0.85% is held by the ten largest clones.

The data were taken from a study of blood T cell repertoires in COVID-19 (dated by TCRdb to the early 2020s). General notes on the study: Samples from collaborators originated in the United States, Italy and Spain and spanned both the acute and convalescent phases of COVID-19. The material from the prospective study consisted of cDNA or gDNA derived from T cells, B-cell-depleted T cells, or PBMCs. Subjects who had been exposed to COVID-19, were actively infected with it, or had recovered from it provided the deeply sampled blood TCRbeta repertoires that made up the dataset. The repertoires were released in a freely available public database meant as a resource for research on the immune response to SARS-CoV-2. The samples were drawn from two sources: the first 160 participants of the ongoing ImmuneRACE study, and 1,000 to 1,500 subjects contributed by 6 global collaborators. A de-identified subject ID, COVID-19 status, age in years and sex were almost always included in the sample metadata. Where HLA class I and class II types were available, the types were taken from metadata supplied by the sample provider, not from assay-based typing.

CDR1 and CDR2, per the germline V gene, are SGHTA and FQGTGA. V lost 5 bases and J lost 3 bases; the stretch between them is 9 bases long. Spanning cysteine to phenylalanine, the CDR3 consists of 13 amino acids. The CDR3 DNA has 39 bases and is translated from base 1. Participants in the prospective study were aged roughly 18 to 100 years, lived in more than 20 United States geographic areas, and enrolled through a virtual design. To assign participants to cohorts, the prospective study relied on clinical history that participants themselves reported in a screening survey and a study questionnaire. In the prospective study, mobile phlebotomists collected whole blood, serum and a nasopharyngeal or oropharyngeal swab from each participant. Prospective study participants could optionally give additional blood draws and questionnaires over an approximately two-month period. Prospective study blood samples were shipped either frozen or at room temperature before DNA extraction.

Findings and caveats that apply to the study as a whole: Clinical and demographic metadata were provided uncurated, with the amount varying by source and participant.

The sequenced sample was PBMCs or T cells enriched from blood (not recorded which). The chain is made from TRBV7-3 and TRBJ2-3; the D gene assignment is ambiguous. This receptor was identified in a woman aged 25 to 45 with acute COVID-19. The CDR3 has the sequence CASSDTRTDTQYF. The nucleotides are TGTGCCAGCAGCGACACCAGGACAGATACGCAGTATTTT.